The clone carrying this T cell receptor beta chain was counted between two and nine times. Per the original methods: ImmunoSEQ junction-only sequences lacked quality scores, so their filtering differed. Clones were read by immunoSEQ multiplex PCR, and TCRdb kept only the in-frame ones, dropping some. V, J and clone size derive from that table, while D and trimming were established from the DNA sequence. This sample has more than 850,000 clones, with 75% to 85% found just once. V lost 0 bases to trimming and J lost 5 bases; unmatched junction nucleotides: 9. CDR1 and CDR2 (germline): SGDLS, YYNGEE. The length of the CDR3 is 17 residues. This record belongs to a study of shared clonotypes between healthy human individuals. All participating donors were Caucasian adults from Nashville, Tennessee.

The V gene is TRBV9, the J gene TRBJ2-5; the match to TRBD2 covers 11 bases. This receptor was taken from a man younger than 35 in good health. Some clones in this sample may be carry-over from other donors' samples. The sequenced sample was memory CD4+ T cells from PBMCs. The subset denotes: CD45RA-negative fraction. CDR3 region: CASSVGLDSGRGETQYF. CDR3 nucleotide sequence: TGTGCCAGCAGCGTAGGTTTGGATAGCGGGAGGGGTGAGACCCAGTACTTC.